This T cell receptor (beta chain) is drawn from a study of blood T cells in healthy people across ages. V was shortened by 6 bases and J by 1 base, with 15 bases between the two germline ends. The CDR3 totals 15 residues. Primers used in a second PCR of roughly 6 to 11 cycles were a sample-barcoded 5' primer and a J-beta primer mix. A 12-random-nucleotide template-switch adaptor tagged each cDNA molecule. Every sample returned 3 million or more CDR3-containing paired-end reads. A single record per CDR3 protein comes from TCRdb applying MiXCR to the 5' RACE reads. This table has hundreds of thousands of distinct CDR3 sequences, approximately 43% appearing once. Broader study findings: More naive CD4+ cells and higher diversity were found in long-lived than in aged donors.

Each sample yielded at least 5.5 micrograms of PBMC total RNA. To note about this clonotype: No antigen is known for it.

Sequences were obtained from blood. This chain connects TRBV12-3 or TRBV12-4 to TRBJ2-5, with D maybe TRBD2 (5 bases). This clonotype was sampled from a woman in her sixties or seventies in good health. The CDR3 DNA sequence: TGTGCCAGCAGGGTTCACGGGGAGTCCCAAGAGACCCAGTACTTC. Translating gives CASRVHGESQETQYF.